The sequence of this T cell receptor beta chain was determined in a study of human CD8 memory T cell subsets. Study-wide results and limits: Similar levels of high diversity, measured as normalized Shannon-Wiener diversity, were found in stem-like memory and precursor exhausted T cells, which was not the case for effector memory cells.

About this clonotype itself: Its antigen remains unidentified.

Preparation of the TCR beta libraries relied on UMI-labeled 5' RACE. TCRdb reanalyzed the 5' RACE reads, giving one entry per CDR3 protein sequence and no DNA. The repertoire shows around 10,000 distinct CDR3 sequences; the top ten hold about 15%. The CDR3 is 16 residues long. Germline-derived CDR1 and CDR2 are LGHDT and YNNKEL (reference sequence). The TCR was taken from a human donor in good health. The sample comprised CD8+ stem-like memory T cells (TSCM and TCM) sorted from PBMCs. Subset defined: stem-like memory CD8 T cells (TSTEM), CCR7+ PD-1- TIGIT-. This chain joins TRBV3-1 and TRBJ2-1; TCRdb designates TRBD1, a call that cannot be tested without DNA. CDR3 protein: CASSQEGASSYNEQFF.